This TCR beta chain was recovered during a study of blood T cell repertoires in COVID-19 (dated by TCRdb to 2018 to 2020). At the level of the whole study: The collaborator samples originated in the United States, Italy and Spain and spanned the acute and convalescent phases of COVID-19. The material from the prospective study consisted of cDNA or gDNA derived from T cells, B-cell-depleted T cells, or PBMCs. Deeply sampled blood TCRbeta repertoires from subjects exposed to, actively infected with, or recovered from COVID-19 were included in the dataset. The repertoires were released in a freely available public database intended as a resource for research on the immune response to SARS-CoV-2. Samples were obtained from the ongoing ImmuneRACE study (first 160 participants) and from over 1,000 subjects provided by 6 global collaborators. Nearly every sample came with metadata listing a de-identified subject ID, COVID-19 status, age in years and sex. Where available, HLA class I and class II types were obtained from metadata supplied by the sample provider rather than from assay-based typing.

On this clone: This clone's antigen is unknown. Base-call qualities are not available, and no considerably larger clone is one nucleotide away.

One collaborating source in Seattle enrolled patients while the patients were actively infected and followed the patients over time throughout the course of disease. Each collaborating institution followed its own protocols to collect whole blood in K2EDTA tubes. For TCRbeta analysis, collaborators shipped samples as frozen whole blood, isolated PBMCs, or DNA extracted from either of those sample types. The immunoSEQ Assay, a bias-controlled multiplex PCR, was used to amplify TCRbeta CDR3 regions from genomic DNA. The original pipeline was this. Within the assay, amplification of reference gene primers was used to estimate how many nucleated cells each sample contained. To quantify the absolute abundance of each unique TCRbeta CDR3 rearrangement, sequence reads were collapsed and filtered. For each sample, productive Simpson clonality was calculated by taking the square root of Simpson's diversity index across productive rearrangements. The table was pulled from immuneACCESS by TCRdb, which kept in-frame rearrangements only. Such tables lose some clones; where checked, under half of the loss comes from unresolved V genes, and the rest has no known cause. The D gene and trimming were derived from the DNA, and the V and J assignments and clone size from that table. The table for this sample lists about 500,000 clones; 85% to 90% of them were counted only once. The ten largest clones represent less than 9.5% of the sample.

At the junction V is shortened by 4 bases and J by 6 bases, with 10 bases in between. The cysteine opens and the phenylalanine closes a CDR3 of 13 amino acids. Of all the DNA, just the CDR3 is kept, 39 bases in frame from base 1. Looking up the germline V gene (reference sequence) yields CDR1 LGHDT and CDR2 YNNKEL. Study-wide conclusions, independent of this receptor: How much clinical and demographic metadata was included differed by source and by participant, and the metadata was provided uncurated.

Sequencing was done on a sample of peripheral blood. This chain joins TRBV3-1 (or the pseudogene TRBV3-2) to TRBJ2-1, and TRBD2 may be the D gene, going by 6 matching bases. The receptor comes from a woman aged 45-65 years with COVID-19, enrolled during active disease. The nucleotide sequence is TGTGCCAGCAGCCCGCAGACTAGCAATGAGCAGTTCTTC. This yields the protein CASSPQTSNEQFF.